These 27 T cell receptor beta chains came from one sample sequenced in a study of T cell clones after liver transplantation. TCRdb's copy holds only in-frame clones and misses some; the assay was immunoSEQ multiplex PCR. Of roughly 49,000 clones in the sample, over 55% are singletons; the top ten hold over 9.5%. The input for sequencing was CD4+ T cells from blood, taken approximately 54 months after liver transplant. Receptors were obtained from a human patient who received a liver transplant. Part of the T cell pool may stem from the graft donor.

This clone has more than one count but fewer than ten. The chain uses TRBV28 and TRBJ2-7; 9 nucleotides align to TRBD1. J gave up 9 bases and V 3 bases, and 9 bases lay outside the gene matches. Germline V gene data show CDR1 as MDHEN and CDR2 as SYDVKM. The CDR3 runs 14 residues. CDR3 in DNA: TGTGCCAGCAGTTTTCGGGACAGGGTAGAAGGGCAGTACTTC. Translation gives CASSFRDRVEGQYF.

The V call is TRBV6-1, the J call TRBJ1-6, with a tentative D call TRBD1 (5 bases). Trimming pared 1 base from V and 9 bases from J, leaving 16 bases between. The CDR3 has 16 amino acids. Per the germline V gene, CDR1 is MNHNS and CDR2 is SASEGT. Written as DNA, the CDR3 is TGTGCCAGCAGTGAAGAGGTGTACGGGGGAGTTTCACCCCTCCACTTT. Translated, it gives CASSEEVYGGVSPLHF.

V usage is TRBV15 and J usage is TRBJ2-7, with D unclear. Germline loops: CDR1 LNHNV, CDR2 YYDKDF (reference sequence). V was shortened by 0 bases and J by 0 bases, with 12 bases between the two germline ends. The length of the CDR3 is 16 residues. The CDR3 sequence: CATSRDRQTSSYEQYF. The CDR3 DNA reads TGTGCCACCAGCAGAGATAGGCAAACGAGCTCCTACGAGCAGTACTTC.

The chain combines TRBV27 with TRBJ2-6; TRBD1 is a possible D gene (6 bases). The CDR3 consists of 17 residues. Trimming removed 6 bases from V and 0 bases from J, with 15 bases in between. Germline CDR1 and CDR2: MNHEY and SMNVEV (reference sequence). The CDR3 here is CASRQTGTSSGANVLTF. The CDR3 DNA is TGTGCCAGCAGACAAACCGGGACAAGCTCTGGGGCCAACGTCCTGACTTTC.

This clone was seen only once. This chain connects TRBV23-1 to TRBJ2-5; D gene unclear. TRBV23-1 carries the ORF label, with uncertain function. V was trimmed by 0 bases and J by 1 base, leaving 9 bases between them. The CDR3 is 15 amino acids. In DNA form, the CDR3 reads TGCGCCAGCAGTCAATCGTTCGGCAGCCAAGAGACCCAGTACTTC. Its protein is CASSQSFGSQETQYF.

This clone has only a few counts. The V call is TRBV28, the J call TRBJ2-7; 7 positions agree with TRBD1. The V and J ends lost 7 bases and 0 bases, in that order; junction bases with no gene match: 6. Germline loops: CDR1 MDHEN, CDR2 SYDVKM. This CDR3 comprises 14 residues. The DNA for the CDR3 is TGTGCCAGCAAAAGGGACAGTAGCTCCTACGAGCAGTACTTC. Protein sequence: CASKRDSSSYEQYF. Together with reference TRBV28 and TRBJ2-7, the CDR3 gives the full variable domain: DVKVTQSSRYLVKRTGEKVFLECVQDMDHENMFWYRQDPGLGLRLIYFSYDVKMKEKGDIPEGYSVSREKKERFSLILESASTNQTSMYLCASKRDSSSYEQYFGPGTRLTVT.

The V gene is TRBV5-1, the J gene TRBJ2-2; TRBD1 aligns across 9 bases. CDR1 is SGHRS and CDR2 is YFSETQ in the germline V gene. The CDR3 covers 15 residues. V gave up 4 bases and J gave up 7 bases; unmatched junction bases: 8. The CDR3 loop reads CASSLGQGGIGELFF. For the CDR3, the DNA is TGCGCCAGCAGCCTGGGACAGGGCGGAATCGGGGAGCTGTTTTTT.

This rearrangement joins TRBV5-1 to TRBJ2-7; 8 nucleotides align to TRBD1. Germline V gene lookup returns CDR1 SGHRS and CDR2 YFSETQ. J lost 2 bases, V lost 8 bases, and 9 bases had no gene match. The CDR3 runs 14 residues. CDR3 protein: CASRTGSLTYEQYF. The CDR3 region has the DNA TGCGCCAGTAGGACAGGGTCCTTGACCTACGAGCAGTACTTC.

In its sample, this clone was seen a few times. The chain recombines TRBV6-4 with TRBJ1-3; 8 positions agree with TRBD1. From germline, CDR1 is MRHNA and CDR2 SNTAGT. V gave up 0 bases and J gave up 7 bases; unmatched junction bases: 5. This CDR3 spans 15 amino acids. CDR3 coding DNA: TGTGCCAGCAGTGACTCGGACAGGGTTTGGAACACCATATATTTT. This gives the protein CASSDSDRVWNTIYF.

This clone turned up a few times. This rearrangement joins TRBV27 to TRBJ1-1; a possible D gene is TRBD1 (5 bases). Germline CDR1 and CDR2: MNHEY and SMNVEV (reference sequence). Trimming pared 2 bases from V and 2 bases from J, leaving 21 bases between. The CDR3 loop spans 18 amino acids. CDR3 protein: CASSLPSRQGISNTEAFF. DNA of the CDR3: TGTGCCAGCAGTTTACCCTCCCGGCAGGGCATTAGCAACACTGAAGCTTTCTTT.

With respect to this clone: The junction departs from the called germline gene at one end, perhaps through a read error. The chain uses TRBV19 and TRBJ1-1, with 9 bases matching TRBD1. This CDR3 region has 16 residues. Germline CDR1 and CDR2: LNHDA and SQIVND (reference sequence). The CDR3 sequence: CASSISGTGSNAEAFF. CDR3 coding DNA: TGTGCCAGTAGTATATCCGGGACAGGGTCGAACGCTGAAGCTTTCTTT.

The V call is TRBV28, the J call TRBJ1-5; 8 bases match TRBD1. The CDR3 runs 15 residues. The V gene end was trimmed by 6 bases and the J gene end by 3 bases; junction bases not matched to a gene: 7. CDR1 is MDHEN and CDR2 is SYDVKM in the germline V gene. The chain's CDR3 is CASRTRTGSNQPQHF. For the CDR3, the DNA is TGTGCCAGCAGAACGCGGACAGGGTCCAATCAGCCCCAGCATTTT.

This clone was counted ten times or more. The chain employs TRBV30 and TRBJ1-1; D not certain. This CDR3 is 13 amino acids long. In germline, CDR1 is GTSNPN, CDR2 SVGIG (reference sequence). With 0 bases removed from V and 1 base from J, the gap between germline ends came to 6 bases. CDR3 sequence (DNA): TGTGCCTGGAGTGTACAACCGAACACTGAAGCTTTCTTT. Protein: CAWSVQPNTEAFF.

CDR3: CASRGAFYNEQFF. The CDR3 bases are TGTGCCAGCCGAGGGGCCTTTTACAATGAGCAGTTCTTC. The chain employs TRBV2 and TRBJ2-1; D is perhaps TRBD1 or TRBD2 (5 bases each). The V end was cut by 8 bases, the J end by 4 bases, with 12 bases between. CDR1 and CDR2 from the germline V gene are SNHLY and FYNNEI. CDR3 size: 13 residues.

This clone appeared a few times. CDR3 nucleotide sequence: TGCGCCAGCATTCCCACTCTGGGGCACGGGGAGCTGTTTTTT. It codes for CASIPTLGHGELFF. The gene calls are TRBV4-1 and TRBJ2-2, with D possibly matching TRBD1 (5 bases). CDR1 is MGHRA, CDR2 YSYEKL, per germline. Trimming removed 7 bases from V and 7 bases from J, with 16 bases in between. This CDR3 spans 14 amino acids.

A single count supports this clone. The CDR3 bases are TGTGCCAGCAGTCCGCCCCGGGGGGCCGCCTACGAGCAGTACTTC. This sequence encodes CASSPPRGAAYEQYF. V usage is TRBV28 and J usage is TRBJ2-7; D is perhaps TRBD2 (7 bases). Per the germline V gene, CDR1 is MDHEN and CDR2 is SYDVKM. Trimming removed 5 bases from V and 2 bases from J, with 16 bases in between. This CDR3 has 15 amino acids.

A few counts support this clone. The chain combines TRBV25-1 with TRBJ2-2; 7 bases match TRBD2. CDR1 and CDR2 (germline): MGHDK, SYGVNS. Unmatched junction bases numbered 10, after V lost 5 bases and J lost 7 bases. This CDR3 contains 15 residues. Written as DNA, the CDR3 is TGTGCCAGCAGTTCAGGGAGGGAGGTCTTCGGGGAGCTGTTTTTT. Its protein is CASSSGREVFGELFF.

This clone occurred once. J is TRBJ1-3 and V is TRBV2; the D gene is possibly TRBD1 (6 bases). The V end lost 6 bases, the J end lost 4 bases, and 13 bases lay between the germline ends. This CDR3 contains 14 residues. Germline CDR1 SNHLY, CDR2 FYNNEI. The CDR3 spells CASRPGAGGNTIYF. The DNA for the CDR3 is TGTGCCAGCAGACCAGGGGCAGGCGGAAACACCATATATTTT. Full variable domain (outside the CDR3, taken from reference TRBV2 and TRBJ1-3): EPEVTQTPSHQVTQMGQEVILRCVPISNHLYFYWYRQILGQKVEFLVSFYNNEISEKSEIFDDQFSVERPDGSNFTLKIRSTKLEDSAMYFCASRPGAGGNTIYFGEGSWLTVV.

The V call is TRBV18, the J call TRBJ2-3; TRBD1 matches at 12 bases. CDR3 length: 18 amino acids. Germline V gene lookup returns CDR1 KGHSH and CDR2 LQKENI. The V gene end was trimmed by 0 bases and the J gene end by 2 bases; junction bases not matched to a gene: 6. Written as DNA, the CDR3 is TGTGCCAGCTCACCACCAGGGGGACAGGGGGCGGTCACAGATACGCAGTATTTT. Translating gives CASSPPGGQGAVTDTQYF.

With regard to this clone: One junction end does not reproduce the germline sequence, and a read error may be involved. The rearrangement joins TRBV6-5 to TRBJ1-2; no reliable D call. CDR1 is MNHEY and CDR2 is SVGAGI in the germline V gene. The CDR3 length is 13 residues. The chain's CDR3 is CASSQFWWEAGAF. The DNA of the CDR3 is TGTGCCAGCAGTCAGTTCTGGTGGGAGGCCGGGGCCTTC.

The chain joins TRBV10-3 to TRBJ2-7; perhaps TRBD1 as D (5 bases). Germline V lookup: CDR1 ENHRY, CDR2 SYGVKD. V lost 4 bases to trimming and J lost 4 bases, with 14 bases between them. The CDR3 sequence is 14 residues long. CDR3 region: CAISGGAGRYEQYF. DNA of the CDR3: TGTGCCATCAGTGGGGGCGCCGGCAGATACGAGCAGTACTTC.

The rearrangement links TRBV11-2 to TRBJ2-7; 11 bases map to TRBD1. Per germline, CDR1 SGHAT and CDR2 FQNNGV. CDR3 length equals 16 residues. J was trimmed by 4 bases and V by 1 base; bases with no gene match: 6. The CDR3 bases are TGTGCCAGCAGCTTAGGACGGACAGGGGGCACGTACGAGCAGTACTTC. Translating gives CASSLGRTGGTYEQYF.

The CDR3 bases are TGCGCCAGCAGGGCCTACGAGCAGTACTTC. Protein product: CASRAYEQYF. The chain recombines TRBV23-1 with TRBJ2-7, with D hard to call. TRBV23-1 is an ORF; its function is uncertain. CDR3 length equals 10 residues. V lost 6 bases and J lost 2, with 2 bases in between.

This chain connects TRBV18 to TRBJ2-7; TRBD1 aligns across 8 bases. The CDR3 is 16 residues long. With 5 bases clipped from V and 2 bases from J, the junction kept 11 bases outside the gene matches. CDR1 is KGHSH, CDR2 LQKENI, per germline. The CDR3 sequence: CASSVAGGASTYEQYF. The CDR3 region has the DNA TGTGCCAGCTCAGTTGCAGGGGGCGCCTCAACCTACGAGCAGTACTTC.

The J gene is TRBJ1-2, the V gene TRBV7-8; the D gene is possibly TRBD1 (6 bases). Germline lookup yields CDR1 SGHVS and CDR2 FQNEAQ. Trimming removed 5 bases at V and 4 bases at J, with 11 bases between. The CDR3 is 13 amino acids. CDR3 DNA sequence: TGTGCCAGCAGCGAGGACAGAGCCTATGGCTACACCTTC. Residues: CASSEDRAYGYTF. Full variable domain (missing parts from reference TRBV7-8 and TRBJ1-2): GAGVSQSPRYKVAKRGQDVALRCDPISGHVSLFWYQQALGQGPEFLTYFQNEAQLDKSGLPSDRFFAERPEGSVSTLKIQRTQQEDSAVYLCASSEDRAYGYTFGSGTRLTVV.

The gene calls are TRBV5-1 and TRBJ2-1, with D possibly matching TRBD1 (6 bases). The length of the CDR3 is 18 residues. Deletions cut 1 base from V and 6 bases from J, with 23 bases between. Germline lookup yields CDR1 SGHRS and CDR2 YFSETQ. CDR3: CASSLNEAGAYLVNEQFF. The CDR3 DNA is TGCGCCAGCAGCTTGAACGAAGCAGGGGCCTACTTAGTCAATGAGCAGTTCTTC.

The chain has TRBV7-2 and TRBJ2-2, with D perhaps matching TRBD1 or TRBD2 (6 bases each). Between the trimmed V and J ends, which lost 7 bases and 4 bases, there was a span of 13 bases. Germline CDR1 reads SGHTA; CDR2 reads FQGNSA. The CDR3 extends over 14 amino acids. CDR3 sequence reads: CASTLRGGTGELFF. The CDR3 DNA is TGTGCCAGCACCCTCAGGGGAGGCACCGGGGAGCTGTTTTTT.